Listed here are 27 T cell receptor beta chains from one sample, sequenced in a study of blood T cell repertoires in COVID-19. Sequenced by immunoSEQ multiplex PCR; TCRdb stores in-frame clones only, minus some. In the table there are around 200,000 clones, about 89% of which are singletons. The material sequenced was peripheral blood. These TCRs come from a man aged 65 to 79 with acute or convalescent COVID-19.

The chain has TRBV7-3 and TRBJ2-7, with TRBD2 matching 8 bases. V dropped 1 base and J dropped 4; count of bases not matched to a gene: 6. Germline V gene lookup returns CDR1 SGHTA and CDR2 FQGTGA. This CDR3 has 15 residues. The CDR3: CASSLSVAGTYEQYF. CDR3 DNA sequence: TGTGCCAGCAGCTTAAGTGTAGCGGGGACGTACGAGCAGTACTTC.

This chain joins TRBV7-2 and TRBJ1-6; weak D call: TRBD1 (5 bases). CDR3 length: 15 amino acids. Per the germline V gene, CDR1 is SGHTA and CDR2 is FQGNSA. Trimming took off 2 bases at V and 8 bases at J, with 13 bases between the two ends. CDR3 sequence reads: CASSLIGGRDSPLHF. The CDR3 DNA reads as TGTGCCAGCAGCTTAATCGGGGGACGAGATTCACCCCTCCACTTT.

This clone occurred a few times. The rearrangement links TRBV5-1 to TRBJ1-2; 7 nucleotides align to TRBD1. The CDR3 has 14 amino acids. Germline V gene sequence: CDR1 SGHRS, CDR2 YFSETQ. The V and J ends lost 4 bases and 0 bases, in that order; junction bases with no gene match: 3. The CDR3, as DNA: TGCGCCAGCAGCCAGGGGGGAGCTAACTATGGCTACACCTTC. Translation gives CASSQGGANYGYTF.

The rearrangement uses TRBV19 and TRBJ2-3; tentatively, D is TRBD2 (6 bases). The CDR3 spans 13 residues. The V end lost 9 bases, the J end lost 6 bases, and 16 bases lay between the germline ends. CDR1 is LNHDA, CDR2 SQIVND, per germline (reference sequence). CDR3 residues: CASLQAGSDTQYF. CDR3 DNA: TGTGCCAGCCTACAGGCGGGGTCGGATACGCAGTATTTT.

This clone was seen only once. V usage is TRBV4-3 and J usage is TRBJ1-2, with a possible D match to TRBD1 (6 bases). The CDR3 has 13 amino acids. Germline-derived CDR1 and CDR2 are LGHNA and YSLEER. V was pared by 6 bases and J by 4 bases, with 12 bases between. CDR3 sequence (DNA): TGCGCCAGCAGTCTGGACAGAATCTATGGCTACACCTTC. This gives the protein CASSLDRIYGYTF.

The rearrangement joins TRBV6-5 to TRBJ1-2; D is uncertain. CDR1 and CDR2 (germline): MNHEY, SVGAGI. Trimming took off 6 bases at V and 4 bases at J, with 15 bases between the two ends. The CDR3 runs to 14 residues. CDR3 bases: TGTGCCAGCAGCGTCAGGATAGAAATCTATGGCTACACCTTC. Translated: CASSVRIEIYGYTF.

CDR3 in DNA: TGTGCCAGCAGTTACACGGGACAGGGGAACACTGAAGCTTTCTTT. Protein: CASSYTGQGNTEAFF. The chain has TRBV6-6 and TRBJ1-1; TRBD1 matches at 9 bases. Per germline, CDR1 MNHNY and CDR2 SVGAGI (reference sequence). J lost 1 base, V lost 2 bases, and 2 bases had no gene match. This CDR3 has 15 residues.

J is TRBJ2-7 and V is TRBV11-2, with 10 nucleotides matching TRBD1. Trimming took 2 bases from V and 6 from J; bases not matched to a gene: 4. Germline CDR1 SGHAT, CDR2 FQNNGV. The CDR3 covers 14 residues. The chain's CDR3 is CASSLLGQGGEQYF. The CDR3 DNA reads as TGTGCCAGCAGCTTACTTGGACAGGGGGGCGAGCAGTACTTC.

This chain uses TRBV5-1 with TRBJ1-6; D is undetermined. CDR1 is SGHRS and CDR2 is YFSETQ in the germline V gene. Deletions cut 4 bases from V and 7 bases from J, with 9 bases between. The CDR3 spans 13 residues. The CDR3 nucleotides read TGCGCCAGCAGCCCGGTCGCAAATTCACCCCTCCACTTT. It encodes CASSPVANSPLHF.

The chain joins TRBV5-1 to TRBJ2-2; no reliable D call. The CDR3 consists of 16 residues. CDR1 is SGHRS, CDR2 YFSETQ, per germline. The ends were cut back, 3 bases at V and 1 base at J, with 13 bases in the middle. The CDR3 nucleotides read TGCGCCAGCAGCTGGCTTCAGGCTATGAACACCGGGGAGCTGTTTTTT. Its translation: CASSWLQAMNTGELFF.

The chain has TRBV7-6 and TRBJ2-2; no reliable D call. The CDR3 runs 14 residues. The V gene's germline CDR1 is SGHVS and CDR2 FNYEAQ. V lost 3 bases to trimming and J lost 0 bases, with 5 bases between them. This CDR3 reads CASSFGANTGELFF. The CDR3 DNA reads as TGTGCCAGCAGCTTTGGAGCGAACACCGGGGAGCTGTTTTTT.

The chain joins TRBV5-4 to TRBJ2-1, with TRBD2 matching over 7 bases. With 2 bases clipped from V and 3 bases from J, the junction kept 5 bases outside the gene matches. The CDR3 covers 15 residues. The germline V gene has CDR1 SGHNT and CDR2 YYREEE (reference sequence). The CDR3 nucleotides read TGTGCCAGCAGCTTCCTAGCGGACGTCTACAATGAGCAGTTCTTC. It translates to CASSFLADVYNEQFF.

The J gene is TRBJ2-5, the V gene TRBV5-1, with 7 bases fitting TRBD1. The V and J ends lost 7 bases and 2 bases, in that order; junction bases with no gene match: 14. Germline V gives CDR1 SGHRS, CDR2 YFSETQ. The CDR3 has 16 amino acids. The CDR3 sequence: CASARPHRGEQETQYF. Here the CDR3 DNA reads TGCGCCAGCGCCAGACCCCACAGGGGCGAACAAGAGACCCAGTACTTC.

The rearrangement joins TRBV5-1 to TRBJ2-1, with TRBD2 matching over 11 bases. V lost 3 bases to trimming and J lost 10 bases; unmatched junction nucleotides: 12. Germline CDR1 is SGHRS and CDR2 is YFSETQ. The CDR3 runs 16 residues. The CDR3 nucleotides are TGCGCCAGCAGCTCACAACTAGCGGGAGTAATGGGGGAGCAGTTCTTC. Its translation is CASSSQLAGVMGEQFF.

This chain connects TRBV6-5 to TRBJ2-2, with 11 positions matching TRBD1. The CDR3 spans 14 residues. In germline, CDR1 is MNHEY, CDR2 SVGAGI. V was clipped by 4 bases and J by 6 bases; unmatched bases: 1. The CDR3 DNA follows: TGTGCCAGCAGTTTGGACAGGGGGCCCGGGGAGCTGTTTTTT. It is translated as CASSLDRGPGELFF.

J is TRBJ2-1 and V is TRBV5-4; no definite D call. This CDR3 has 16 residues. V lost 0 bases to trimming and J lost 0 bases, with 10 bases between them. The V gene's germline CDR1 is SGHNT and CDR2 YYREEE (reference sequence). DNA for the CDR3: TGTGCCAGCAGCTTGGGAGGTCAGAGCTCCTACAATGAGCAGTTCTTC. Its translation: CASSLGGQSSYNEQFF. Full variable domain (missing parts from reference TRBV5-4 and TRBJ2-1): ETGVTQSPTHLIKTRGQQVTLRCSSQSGHNTVSWYQQALGQGPQFIFQYYREEENGRGNFPPRFSGLQFPNYSSELNVNALELDDSALYLCASSLGGQSSYNEQFFGPGTRLTVL.

The V call is TRBV7-8, the J call TRBJ2-2; D might be TRBD2 (5 bases). CDR3 length: 17 amino acids. Germline V gene data show CDR1 as SGHVS and CDR2 as FQNEAQ. The V gene lost 4 bases and the J gene lost 5 bases, with 20 bases spanning the gap. The CDR3 region is CASSSRGLMDGTGELFF. The CDR3 DNA reads as TGTGCCAGCAGCTCCCGCGGACTCATGGACGGAACCGGGGAGCTGTTTTTT.

The CDR3, as DNA: TGTGCCAGCAGCTTAGAGTATCGACTAGCGGGGGATCAGTTCTTC. As protein: CASSLEYRLAGDQFF. The chain couples TRBV7-2 to TRBJ2-1, with TRBD2 matching 12 bases. The CDR3 contains 15 residues. Germline loops: CDR1 SGHTA, CDR2 FQGNSA. After removal of 1 base from V and 13 bases from J, the junction contained 8 bases not matched to a gene.

The CDR3 is CASSVAPNRGTVQYF. The DNA of the CDR3 is TGTGCCAGCAGCGTAGCCCCCAACAGGGGAACAGTGCAGTACTTC. V usage is TRBV9 and J usage is TRBJ2-7, with TRBD1 identical over 7 bases. Germline V gene sequence: CDR1 SGDLS, CDR2 YYNGEE. The CDR3 covers 15 residues. V lost 0 bases and J lost 9; bases outside the gene matches: 12. Combining the CDR3 with reference TRBV9 and TRBJ2-7 gives the whole variable domain DSGVTQTPKHLITATGQRVTLRCSPRSGDLSVYWYQQSLDQGLQFLIQYYNGEERAKGNILERFSAQQFPDLHSELNLSSLELGDSALYFCASSVAPNRGTVQYFGPGTRLTVT.

The chain has TRBV5-1 and TRBJ2-7, with D possibly matching TRBD2 (6 bases). The germline V gene has CDR1 SGHRS and CDR2 YFSETQ. V was pared by 4 bases and J by 1 base, with 12 bases between. This CDR3 spans 14 amino acids. The CDR3 DNA reads TGCGCCAGCAGCGGAGGGCAGGCTTCCTACGAGCAGTACTTC. It translates to CASSGGQASYEQYF.

This sequence joins TRBV4-1 and TRBJ2-7; 9 positions match TRBD1. Germline CDR1 reads MGHRA; CDR2 reads YSYEKL. The CDR3 covers 14 residues. After removal of 5 bases from V and 3 bases from J, the junction contained 5 bases not matched to a gene. The CDR3 reads CASSARQGDYEQYF. Here the CDR3 DNA reads TGCGCCAGCAGCGCACGACAGGGGGACTACGAGCAGTACTTC.

The chain links TRBV5-8 to TRBJ2-7; 11 bases map to TRBD1. Germline V gene sequence: CDR1 SGHTS, CDR2 YDEGEE. This CDR3 comprises 14 residues. V gave up 8 bases and J gave up 2 bases; unmatched junction bases: 6. The CDR3 loop is CASTRDRGTYEQYF. DNA for the CDR3: TGTGCCAGTACGAGGGACAGGGGGACCTACGAGCAGTACTTC. The complete variable domain, with remaining parts taken from reference TRBV5-8 and TRBJ2-7, reads EAGVTQSPTHLIKTRGQQATLRCSPISGHTSVYWYQQALGLGLQFLLWYDEGEERNRGNFPPRFSGRQFPNYSSELNVNALELEDSALYLCASTRDRGTYEQYFGPGTRLTVT.

This chain links TRBV6-6 with TRBJ2-5, with D maybe TRBD1 (6 bases). The CDR3 totals 15 residues. V dropped 2 bases and J dropped 1 base, with 11 bases sitting between them. Per germline, CDR1 MNHNY and CDR2 SVGAGI (reference sequence). Here the CDR3 DNA reads TGTGCCAGCAGTTACAAAGGGGGACCCCAAGAGACCCAGTACTTC. Its translation is CASSYKGGPQETQYF.

The rearrangement uses TRBV7-3 and TRBJ1-1, with a weak D call TRBD1 (6 bases). Per germline, CDR1 SGHTA and CDR2 FQGTGA. V lost 6 bases and J lost 1, with 9 bases in between. This CDR3 spans 13 amino acids. CDR3 region: CASRGTQNTEAFF. CDR3 nucleotide sequence: TGTGCCAGCAGGGGGACACAGAACACTGAAGCTTTCTTT.

This clone has only a few counts. The chain links TRBV10-1 to TRBJ1-1; unclear D gene. The CDR3 is made up of 14 amino acids. V gave up 8 bases and J gave up 1 base, with 14 bases separating them. CDR1 and CDR2 (germline): WNHNN, SYGVQD (reference sequence). CDR3 loop: CASSRKRGNTEAFF. CDR3 nucleotides: TGCGCCAGCTCCCGAAAACGGGGGAACACTGAAGCTTTCTTT.

V usage is TRBV5-4 and J usage is TRBJ1-6; tentative D call: TRBD1 (5 bases). There are 15 residues in the CDR3. V lost 1 base and J lost 7, with 12 bases in between. Per germline, CDR1 SGHNT and CDR2 YYREEE (reference sequence). The CDR3 DNA follows: TGTGCCAGCAGCTTGAGTTCACAGGTCAATTCACCCCTCCACTTT. It is translated as CASSLSSQVNSPLHF.

The CDR3 is CASSPGQNYGYTF. The CDR3 DNA sequence: TGTGCCAGCAGCCCGGGACAGAACTATGGCTACACCTTC. This chain joins TRBV7-8 and TRBJ1-2; 7 bases map to TRBD1. The CDR3 sequence is 13 residues long. Germline loops: CDR1 SGHVS, CDR2 FQNEAQ. V dropped 5 bases and J dropped 2; count of bases not matched to a gene: 2. Drawing the rest from reference TRBV7-8 and TRBJ1-2, the complete variable domain is GAGVSQSPRYKVAKRGQDVALRCDPISGHVSLFWYQQALGQGPEFLTYFQNEAQLDKSGLPSDRFFAERPEGSVSTLKIQRTQQEDSAVYLCASSPGQNYGYTFGSGTRLTVV.